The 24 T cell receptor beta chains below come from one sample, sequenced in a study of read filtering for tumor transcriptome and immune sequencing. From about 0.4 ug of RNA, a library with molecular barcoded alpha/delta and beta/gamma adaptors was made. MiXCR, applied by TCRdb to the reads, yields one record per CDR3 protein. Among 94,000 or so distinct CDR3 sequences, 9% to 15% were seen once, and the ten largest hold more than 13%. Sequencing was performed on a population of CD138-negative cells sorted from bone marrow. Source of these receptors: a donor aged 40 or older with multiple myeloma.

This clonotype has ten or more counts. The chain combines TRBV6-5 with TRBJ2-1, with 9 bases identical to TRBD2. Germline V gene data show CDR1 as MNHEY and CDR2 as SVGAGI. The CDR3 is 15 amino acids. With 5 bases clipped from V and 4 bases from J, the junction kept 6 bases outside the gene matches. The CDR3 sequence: CASSLTSGSYNEQFF. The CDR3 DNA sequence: TGTGCCAGCAGTCTAACTAGCGGGTCTTACAATGAGCAGTTCTTC.

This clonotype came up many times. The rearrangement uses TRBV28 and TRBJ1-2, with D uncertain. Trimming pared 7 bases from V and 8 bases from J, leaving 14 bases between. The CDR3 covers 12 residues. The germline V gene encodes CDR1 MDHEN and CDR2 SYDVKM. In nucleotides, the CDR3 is TGTGCCAGCAAGCGGGAGGTGAAAGGCTACACCTTC. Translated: CASKREVKGYTF.

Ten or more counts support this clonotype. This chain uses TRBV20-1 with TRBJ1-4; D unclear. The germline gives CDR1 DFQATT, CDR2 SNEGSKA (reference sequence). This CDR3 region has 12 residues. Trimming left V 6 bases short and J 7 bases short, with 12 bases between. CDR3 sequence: CSAPVGGEKLFF. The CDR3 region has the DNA TGCAGTGCCCCGGTGGGAGGTGAAAAACTGTTTTTT.

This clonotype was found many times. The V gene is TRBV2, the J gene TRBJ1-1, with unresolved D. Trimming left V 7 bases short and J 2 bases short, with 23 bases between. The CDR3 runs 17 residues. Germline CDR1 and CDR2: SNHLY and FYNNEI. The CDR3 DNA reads TGTGCCAGCACTGAGAGTGGAAGGCGACTACTAAACACTGAAGCTTTCTTT. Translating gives CASTESGRRLLNTEAFF.

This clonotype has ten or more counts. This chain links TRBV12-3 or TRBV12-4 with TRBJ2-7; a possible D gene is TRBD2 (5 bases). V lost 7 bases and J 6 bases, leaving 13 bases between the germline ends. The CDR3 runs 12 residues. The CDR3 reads CASNQRSGEQYF. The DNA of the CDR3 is TGTGCCAGCAACCAGCGGAGCGGCGAGCAGTACTTC.

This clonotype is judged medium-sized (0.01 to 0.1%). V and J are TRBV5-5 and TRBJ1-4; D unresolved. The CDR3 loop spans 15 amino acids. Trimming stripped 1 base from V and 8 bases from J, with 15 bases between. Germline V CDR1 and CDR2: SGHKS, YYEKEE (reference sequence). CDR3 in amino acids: CASSLRTQPREKLFF. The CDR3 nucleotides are TGTGCCAGCAGCTTGCGGACCCAACCTAGGGAAAAACTGTTTTTT.

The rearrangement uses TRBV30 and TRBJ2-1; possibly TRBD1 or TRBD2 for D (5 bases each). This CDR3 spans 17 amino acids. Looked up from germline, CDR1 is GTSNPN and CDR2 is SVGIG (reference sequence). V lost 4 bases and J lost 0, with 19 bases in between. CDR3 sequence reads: CAWTEGFAGLSYNEQFF. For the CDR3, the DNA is TGTGCCTGGACCGAGGGGTTTGCGGGTCTCTCCTACAATGAGCAGTTCTTC.

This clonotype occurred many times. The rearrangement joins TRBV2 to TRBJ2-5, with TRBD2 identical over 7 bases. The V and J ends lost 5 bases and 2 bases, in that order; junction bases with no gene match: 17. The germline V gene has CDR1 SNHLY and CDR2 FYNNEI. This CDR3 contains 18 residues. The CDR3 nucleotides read TGTGCCAGCAGTTCCCCATTAACGGGCGGGAGCAGTCAAGAGACCCAGTACTTC. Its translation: CASSSPLTGGSSQETQYF. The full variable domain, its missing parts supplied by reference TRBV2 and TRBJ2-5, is EPEVTQTPSHQVTQMGQEVILRCVPISNHLYFYWYRQILGQKVEFLVSFYNNEISEKSEIFDDQFSVERPDGSNFTLKIRSTKLEDSAMYFCASSSPLTGGSSQETQYFGPGTRLLVL.

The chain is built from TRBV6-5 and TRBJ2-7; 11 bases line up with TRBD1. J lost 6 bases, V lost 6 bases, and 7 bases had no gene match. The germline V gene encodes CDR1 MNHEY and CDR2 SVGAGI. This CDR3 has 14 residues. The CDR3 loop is CASRTDRGLLEQYF. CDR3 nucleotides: TGTGCCAGCAGGACGGACAGGGGGCTGCTCGAGCAGTACTTC.

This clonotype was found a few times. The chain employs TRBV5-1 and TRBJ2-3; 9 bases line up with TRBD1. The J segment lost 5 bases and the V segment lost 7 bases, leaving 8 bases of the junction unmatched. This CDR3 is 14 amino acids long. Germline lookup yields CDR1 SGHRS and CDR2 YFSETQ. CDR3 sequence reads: CASRRTGDGDTQYF. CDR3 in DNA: TGCGCCAGCCGCAGGACAGGGGACGGAGATACGCAGTATTTT.

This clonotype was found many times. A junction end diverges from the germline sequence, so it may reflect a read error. CDR3 loop: CASSLSGNTGELFF. CDR3 bases: TGTGCCAGCAGCTTAAGCGGGAACACCGGGGAGCTGTTTTTT. J is TRBJ2-2 and V is TRBV5-1; weak D call: TRBD2 (5 bases). CDR1 SGHRS and CDR2 YFSETQ come from the germline V gene. This CDR3 has 14 amino acids.

The CDR3 DNA sequence: TGTGCCAGCAGCCAACCCTGGGAGAAGCGAGACATTCAGTACTTC. This sequence encodes CASSQPWEKRDIQYF. The chain carries TRBV7-2 and TRBJ2-4; TRBD2 is a possible D gene (5 bases). CDR1 SGHTA and CDR2 FQGNSA come from the germline V gene. This CDR3 contains 15 residues. The ends were cut back, 5 bases at V and 8 bases at J, with 19 bases in the middle.

In nucleotides, the CDR3 is TGTGCCAGCAGCTCTGGGACGTATGGTGATCAGTTCTTC. This translates into CASSSGTYGDQFF. The chain has TRBV3-1 and TRBJ2-1, with D perhaps matching TRBD1 or TRBD2 (5 bases each). Germline lookup yields CDR1 LGHDT and CDR2 YNNKEL (reference sequence). The CDR3 is made up of 13 amino acids. Trimming took 5 bases from V and 13 from J, leaving 18 bases between them.

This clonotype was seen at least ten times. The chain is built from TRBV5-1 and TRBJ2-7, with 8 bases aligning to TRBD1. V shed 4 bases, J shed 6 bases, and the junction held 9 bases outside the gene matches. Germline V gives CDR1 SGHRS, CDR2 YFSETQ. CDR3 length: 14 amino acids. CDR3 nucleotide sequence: TGCGCCAGCAGCGGAACCGGGACAGGCGCCGAGCAGTACTTC. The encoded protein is CASSGTGTGAEQYF.

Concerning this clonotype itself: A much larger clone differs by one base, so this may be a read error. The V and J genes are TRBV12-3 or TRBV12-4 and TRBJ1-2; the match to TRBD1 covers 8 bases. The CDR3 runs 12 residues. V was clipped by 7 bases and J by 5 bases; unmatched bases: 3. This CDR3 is CASTRQGYGYTF. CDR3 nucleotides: TGTGCCAGCACACGACAGGGGTATGGCTACACCTTC.

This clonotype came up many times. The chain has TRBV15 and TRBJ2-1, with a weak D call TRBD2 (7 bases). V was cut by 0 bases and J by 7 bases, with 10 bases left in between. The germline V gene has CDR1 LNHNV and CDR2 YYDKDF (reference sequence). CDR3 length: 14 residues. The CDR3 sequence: CATSRDEGGNEQFF. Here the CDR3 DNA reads TGTGCCACCAGCAGAGATGAGGGGGGGAATGAGCAGTTCTTC. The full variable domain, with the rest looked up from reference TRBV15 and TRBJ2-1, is DAMVIQNPRYQVTQFGKPVTLSCSQTLNHNVMYWYQQKSSQAPKLLFHYYDKDFNNEADTPDNFQSRRPNTSFCFLDIRSPGLGDTAMYLCATSRDEGGNEQFFGPGTRLTVL.

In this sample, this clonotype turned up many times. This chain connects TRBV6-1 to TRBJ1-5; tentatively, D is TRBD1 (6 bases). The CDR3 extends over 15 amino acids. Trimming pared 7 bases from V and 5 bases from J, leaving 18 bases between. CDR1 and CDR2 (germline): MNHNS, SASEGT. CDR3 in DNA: TGTGCCAGCACCTTGATGGGGGGGGCTTATCAGCCCCAGCATTTT. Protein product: CASTLMGGAYQPQHF.

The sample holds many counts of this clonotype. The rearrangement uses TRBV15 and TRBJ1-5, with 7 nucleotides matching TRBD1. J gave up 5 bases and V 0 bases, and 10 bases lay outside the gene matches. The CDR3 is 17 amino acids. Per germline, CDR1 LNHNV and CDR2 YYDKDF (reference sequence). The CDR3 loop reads CATSRDRSGGPYQPQHF. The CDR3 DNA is TGTGCCACCAGCAGAGATAGATCAGGGGGGCCGTATCAGCCCCAGCATTTT.

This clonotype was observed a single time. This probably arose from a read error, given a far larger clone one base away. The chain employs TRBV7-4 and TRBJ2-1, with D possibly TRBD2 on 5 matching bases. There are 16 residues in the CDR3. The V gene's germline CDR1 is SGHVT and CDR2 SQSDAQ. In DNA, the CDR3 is TGTGCCAGCAGCAGCCCACTAGTGGCCCCCTACAATGAGCAGCTCTTC. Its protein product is CASSSPLVAPYNEQLF.

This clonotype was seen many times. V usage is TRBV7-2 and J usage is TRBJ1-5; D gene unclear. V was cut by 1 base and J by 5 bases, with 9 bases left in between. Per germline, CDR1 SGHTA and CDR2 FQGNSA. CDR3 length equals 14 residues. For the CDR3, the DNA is TGTGCCAGCAGCTTAGTAGTGGCCGATCAGCCCCAGCATTTT. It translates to CASSLVVADQPQHF.

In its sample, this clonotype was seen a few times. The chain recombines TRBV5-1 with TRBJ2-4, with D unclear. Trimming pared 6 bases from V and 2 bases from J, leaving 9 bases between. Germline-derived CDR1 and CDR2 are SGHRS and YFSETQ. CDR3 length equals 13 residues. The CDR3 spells CASNSQTKNIQYF. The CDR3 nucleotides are TGCGCCAGCAACTCCCAGACCAAAAACATTCAGTACTTC.

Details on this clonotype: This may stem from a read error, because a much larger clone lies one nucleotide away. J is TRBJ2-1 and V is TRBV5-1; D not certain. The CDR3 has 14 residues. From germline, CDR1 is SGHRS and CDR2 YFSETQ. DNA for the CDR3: TGCGCCAGCAACTTTAAGGAAGTCTACAATGAGCAATTCTTC. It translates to CASNFKEVYNEQFF. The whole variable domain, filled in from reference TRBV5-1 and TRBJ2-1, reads KAGVTQTPRYLIKTRGQQVTLSCSPISGHRSVSWYQQTPGQGLQFLFEYFSETQRNKGNFPGRFSGRQFSNSRSEMNVSTLELGDSALYLCASNFKEVYNEQFFGPGTRLTVL.

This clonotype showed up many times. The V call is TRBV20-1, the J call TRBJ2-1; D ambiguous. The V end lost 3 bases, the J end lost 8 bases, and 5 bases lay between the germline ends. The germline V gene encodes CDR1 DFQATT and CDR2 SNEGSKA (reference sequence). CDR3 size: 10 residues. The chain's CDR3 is CSASAYEQFF. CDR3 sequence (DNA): TGCAGTGCTAGTGCCTATGAGCAGTTCTTC.

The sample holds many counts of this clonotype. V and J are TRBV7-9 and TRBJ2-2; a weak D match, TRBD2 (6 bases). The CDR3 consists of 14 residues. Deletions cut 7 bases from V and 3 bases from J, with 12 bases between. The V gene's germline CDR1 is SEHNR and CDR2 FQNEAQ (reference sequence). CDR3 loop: CASIEVADTGELFF. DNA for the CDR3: TGTGCCAGCATTGAGGTAGCGGACACCGGGGAGCTGTTTTTT.